This entry features one T cell receptor beta chain sequence. The data originate from a study of T cells in tuberculosis. Germline-derived CDR1 and CDR2 are MDHEN and SYDVKM. The CDR3 covers 13 residues. With 6 bases clipped from V and 10 bases from J, the junction kept 8 bases outside the gene matches. Produced via immunoSEQ multiplex PCR; TCRdb's table is partial and in-frame only. Of about 30,000 clones in the sample, roughly 93% were seen once. The J gene is TRBJ2-1, the V gene TRBV28; 8 bases map to TRBD2. Sequencing was done on a sample of PBMCs. This clonotype originated in a donor between 10 and 29 years old with latent tuberculosis or without tuberculosis infection. CDR3 in amino acids: CASSFGGAGEQFF. The CDR3 nucleotides are TGTGCCAGCAGCTTCGGGGGGGCGGGCGAGCAGTTCTTC. Full variable domain (outside the CDR3, taken from reference TRBV28 and TRBJ2-1): DVKVTQSSRYLVKRTGEKVFLECVQDMDHENMFWYRQDPGLGLRLIYFSYDVKMKEKGDIPEGYSVSREKKERFSLILESASTNQTSMYLCASSFGGAGEQFFGPGTRLTVL.